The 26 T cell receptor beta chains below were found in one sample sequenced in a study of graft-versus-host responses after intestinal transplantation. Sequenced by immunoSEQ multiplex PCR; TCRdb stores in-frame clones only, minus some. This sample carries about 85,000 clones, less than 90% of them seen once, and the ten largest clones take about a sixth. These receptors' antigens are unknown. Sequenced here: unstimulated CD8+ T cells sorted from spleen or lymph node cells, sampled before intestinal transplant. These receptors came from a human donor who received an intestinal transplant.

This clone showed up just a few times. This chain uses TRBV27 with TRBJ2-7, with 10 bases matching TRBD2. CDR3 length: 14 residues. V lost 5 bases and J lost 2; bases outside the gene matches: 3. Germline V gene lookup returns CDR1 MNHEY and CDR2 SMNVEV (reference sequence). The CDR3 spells CASSPTSGPYEQYF. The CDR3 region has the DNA TGTGCCAGCAGTCCGACTAGCGGGCCCTACGAGCAGTACTTC.

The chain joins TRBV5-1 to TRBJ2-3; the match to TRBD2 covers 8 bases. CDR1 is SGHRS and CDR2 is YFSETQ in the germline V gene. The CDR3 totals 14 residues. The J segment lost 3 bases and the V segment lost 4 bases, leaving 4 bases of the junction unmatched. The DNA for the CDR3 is TGCGCCAGCAGCGAGGGCGGGGGGACAGATACGCAGTATTTT. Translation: CASSEGGGTDTQYF.

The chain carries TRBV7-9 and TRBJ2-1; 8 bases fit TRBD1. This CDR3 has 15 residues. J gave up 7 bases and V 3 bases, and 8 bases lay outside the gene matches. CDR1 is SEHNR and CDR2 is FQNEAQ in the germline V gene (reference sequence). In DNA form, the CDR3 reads TGTGCCAGCAGCTTGGCAGGGGGCACAATGAATGAGCAGTTCTTC. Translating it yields CASSLAGGTMNEQFF.

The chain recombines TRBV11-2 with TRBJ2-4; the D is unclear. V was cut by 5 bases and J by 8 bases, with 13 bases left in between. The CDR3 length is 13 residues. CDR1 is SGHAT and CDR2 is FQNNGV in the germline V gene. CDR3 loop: CASSLRPLDIQYF. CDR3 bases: TGTGCCAGCAGCCTCCGGCCACTGGACATTCAGTACTTC.

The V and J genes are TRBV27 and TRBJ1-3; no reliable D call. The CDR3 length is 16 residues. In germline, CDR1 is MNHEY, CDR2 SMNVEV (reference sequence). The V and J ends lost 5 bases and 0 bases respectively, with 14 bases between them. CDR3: CASSPRDQDSGNTIYF. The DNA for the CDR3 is TGTGCCAGCAGTCCCCGCGACCAAGACTCTGGAAACACCATATATTTT.

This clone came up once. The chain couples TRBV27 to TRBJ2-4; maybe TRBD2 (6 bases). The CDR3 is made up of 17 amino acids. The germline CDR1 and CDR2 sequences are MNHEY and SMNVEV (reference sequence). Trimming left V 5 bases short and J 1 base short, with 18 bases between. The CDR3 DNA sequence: TGTGCCAGCAGTACGGACTACTCGGTTGGTGCCAAAAACATTCAGTACTTC. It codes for CASSTDYSVGAKNIQYF.

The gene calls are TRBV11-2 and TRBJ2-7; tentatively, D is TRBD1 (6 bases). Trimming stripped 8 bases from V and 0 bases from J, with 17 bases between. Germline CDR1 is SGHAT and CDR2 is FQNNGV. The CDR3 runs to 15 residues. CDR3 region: CASSSRGQPSYEQYF. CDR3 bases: TGTGCCAGCTCCAGTCGAGGACAGCCCTCCTACGAGCAGTACTTC.

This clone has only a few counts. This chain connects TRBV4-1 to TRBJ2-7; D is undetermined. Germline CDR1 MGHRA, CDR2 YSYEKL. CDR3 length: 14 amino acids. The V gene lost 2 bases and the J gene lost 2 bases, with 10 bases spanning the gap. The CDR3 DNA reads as TGCGCCAGCAGCCAACCGGGTCTTACCTACGAGCAGTACTTC. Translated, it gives CASSQPGLTYEQYF.

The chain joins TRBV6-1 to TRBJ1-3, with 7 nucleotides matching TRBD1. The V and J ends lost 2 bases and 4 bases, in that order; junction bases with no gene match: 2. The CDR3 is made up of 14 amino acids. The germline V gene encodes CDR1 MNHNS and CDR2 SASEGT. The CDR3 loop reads CASSEWDSGNTIYF. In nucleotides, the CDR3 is TGTGCCAGCAGTGAATGGGACAGCGGAAACACCATATATTTT.

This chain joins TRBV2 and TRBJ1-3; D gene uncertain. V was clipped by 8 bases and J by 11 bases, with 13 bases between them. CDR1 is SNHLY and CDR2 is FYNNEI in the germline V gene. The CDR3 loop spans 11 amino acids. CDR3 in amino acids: CASGLGSAIYF. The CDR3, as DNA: TGTGCCAGCGGGCTTGGGTCCGCCATATATTTT.

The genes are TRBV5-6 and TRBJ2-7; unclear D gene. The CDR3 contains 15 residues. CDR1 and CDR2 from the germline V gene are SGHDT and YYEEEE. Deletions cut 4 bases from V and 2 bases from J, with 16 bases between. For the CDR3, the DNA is TGTGCCAGCAGCCCCCTTTGGGCCGCCACCTACGAGCAGTACTTC. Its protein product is CASSPLWAATYEQYF.

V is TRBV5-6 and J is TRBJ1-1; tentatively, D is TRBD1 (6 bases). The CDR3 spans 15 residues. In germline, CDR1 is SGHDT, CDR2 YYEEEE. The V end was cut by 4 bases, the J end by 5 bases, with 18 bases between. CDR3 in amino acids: CASSLLQGRRTEAFF. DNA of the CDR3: TGTGCCAGCAGCCTATTACAGGGCCGAAGGACTGAAGCTTTCTTT.

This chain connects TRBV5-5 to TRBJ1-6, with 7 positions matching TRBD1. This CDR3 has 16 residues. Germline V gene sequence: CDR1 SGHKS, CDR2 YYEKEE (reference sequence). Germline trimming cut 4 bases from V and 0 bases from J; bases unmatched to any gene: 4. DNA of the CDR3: TGTGCCAGCAGCGAGGGGGCCGGCTCCTATAATTCACCCCTCCACTTT. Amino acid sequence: CASSEGAGSYNSPLHF.

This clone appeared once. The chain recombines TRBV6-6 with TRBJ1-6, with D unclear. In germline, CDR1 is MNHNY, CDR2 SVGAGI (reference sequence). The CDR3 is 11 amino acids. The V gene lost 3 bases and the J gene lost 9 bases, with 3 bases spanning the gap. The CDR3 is CASSYPSPLHF. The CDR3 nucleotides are TGTGCCAGCAGTTATCCTTCACCCCTCCACTTT.

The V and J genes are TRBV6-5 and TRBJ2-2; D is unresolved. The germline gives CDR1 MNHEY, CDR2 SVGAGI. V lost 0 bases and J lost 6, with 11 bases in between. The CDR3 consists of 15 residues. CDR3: CASSYSLSTPGELFF. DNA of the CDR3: TGTGCCAGCAGTTACTCTCTCTCCACCCCCGGGGAGCTGTTTTTT.

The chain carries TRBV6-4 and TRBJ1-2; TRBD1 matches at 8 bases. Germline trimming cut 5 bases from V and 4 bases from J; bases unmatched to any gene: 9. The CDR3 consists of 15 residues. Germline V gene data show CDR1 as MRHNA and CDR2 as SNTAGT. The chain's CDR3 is CASSPLQTGAYGYTF. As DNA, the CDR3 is TGTGCCAGCAGTCCTCTCCAGACAGGGGCCTATGGCTACACCTTC.

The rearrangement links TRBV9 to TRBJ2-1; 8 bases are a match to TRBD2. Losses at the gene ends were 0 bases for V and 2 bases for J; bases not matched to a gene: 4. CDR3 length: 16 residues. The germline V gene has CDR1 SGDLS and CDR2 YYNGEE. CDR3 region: CASSVATGGPYNEQFF. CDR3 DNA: TGTGCCAGCAGCGTAGCTACGGGGGGGCCCTACAATGAGCAGTTCTTC. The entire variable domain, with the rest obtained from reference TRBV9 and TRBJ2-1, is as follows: DSGVTQTPKHLITATGQRVTLRCSPRSGDLSVYWYQQSLDQGLQFLIQYYNGEERAKGNILERFSAQQFPDLHSELNLSSLELGDSALYFCASSVATGGPYNEQFFGPGTRLTVL.

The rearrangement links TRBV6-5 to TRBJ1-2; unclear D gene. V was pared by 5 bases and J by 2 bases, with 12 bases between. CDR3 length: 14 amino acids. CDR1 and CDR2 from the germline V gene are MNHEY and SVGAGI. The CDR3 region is CASSDQEPNYGYTF. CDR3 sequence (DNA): TGTGCCAGCAGTGACCAGGAGCCCAACTATGGCTACACCTTC.

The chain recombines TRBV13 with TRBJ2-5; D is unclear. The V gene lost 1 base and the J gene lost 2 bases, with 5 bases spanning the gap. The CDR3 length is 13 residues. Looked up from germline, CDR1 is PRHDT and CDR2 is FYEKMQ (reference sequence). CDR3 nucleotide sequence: TGTGCCAGCAGCTTAGCAGTTCAAGAGACCCAGTACTTC. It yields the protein CASSLAVQETQYF.

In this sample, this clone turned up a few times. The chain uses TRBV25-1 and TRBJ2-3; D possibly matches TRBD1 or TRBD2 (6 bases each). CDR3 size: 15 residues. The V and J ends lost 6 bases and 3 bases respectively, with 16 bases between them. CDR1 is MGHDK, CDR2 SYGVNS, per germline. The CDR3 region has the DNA TGTGCCAGCAGGAATCAGGGGAGGTCGACAGATACGCAGTATTTT. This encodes CASRNQGRSTDTQYF.

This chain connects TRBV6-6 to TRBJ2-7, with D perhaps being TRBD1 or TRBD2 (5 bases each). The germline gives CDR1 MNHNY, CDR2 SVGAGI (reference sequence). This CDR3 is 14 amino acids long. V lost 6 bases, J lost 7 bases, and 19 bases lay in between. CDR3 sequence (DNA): TGTGCCAGCAGCCCCGGGACGCCAGTCTTGGAGCAGTACTTC. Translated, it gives CASSPGTPVLEQYF.

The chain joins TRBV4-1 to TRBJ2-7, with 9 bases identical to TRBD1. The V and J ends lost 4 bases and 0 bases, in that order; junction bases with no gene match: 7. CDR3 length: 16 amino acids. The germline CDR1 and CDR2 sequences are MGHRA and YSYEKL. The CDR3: CASSPEGGQGSYEQYF. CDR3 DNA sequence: TGCGCCAGCAGCCCCGAAGGGGGACAGGGCTCCTACGAGCAGTACTTC.

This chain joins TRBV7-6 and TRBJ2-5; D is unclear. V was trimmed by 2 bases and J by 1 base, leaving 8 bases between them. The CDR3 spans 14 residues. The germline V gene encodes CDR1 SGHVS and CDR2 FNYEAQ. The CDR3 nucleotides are TGTGCCAGCAGCTTAAGCACCCCCCAAGAGACCCAGTACTTC. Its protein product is CASSLSTPQETQYF. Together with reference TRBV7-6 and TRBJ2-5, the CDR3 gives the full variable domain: GAGVSQSPRYKVTKRGQDVALRCDPISGHVSLYWYRQALGQGPEFLTYFNYEAQQDKSGLPNDRFSAERPEGSISTLTIQRTEQRDSAMYRCASSLSTPQETQYFGPGTRLLVL.

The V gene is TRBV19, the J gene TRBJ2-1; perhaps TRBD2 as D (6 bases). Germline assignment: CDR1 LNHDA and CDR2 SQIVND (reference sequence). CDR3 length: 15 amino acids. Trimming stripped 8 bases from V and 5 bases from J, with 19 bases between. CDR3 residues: CASCYQGGPHNEQFF. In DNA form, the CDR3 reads TGTGCCAGTTGTTATCAGGGAGGTCCACACAATGAGCAGTTCTTC.

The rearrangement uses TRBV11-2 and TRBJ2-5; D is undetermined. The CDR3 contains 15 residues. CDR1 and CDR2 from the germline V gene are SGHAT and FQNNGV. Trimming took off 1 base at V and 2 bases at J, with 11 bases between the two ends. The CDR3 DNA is TGTGCCAGCAGCTTAGTAGGCAGGCTGCAAGAGACCCAGTACTTC. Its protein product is CASSLVGRLQETQYF.

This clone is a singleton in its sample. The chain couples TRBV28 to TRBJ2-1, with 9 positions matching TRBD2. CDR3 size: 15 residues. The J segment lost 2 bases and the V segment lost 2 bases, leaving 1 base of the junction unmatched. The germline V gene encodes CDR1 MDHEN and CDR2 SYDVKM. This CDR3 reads CASSLLAGPYNEQFF. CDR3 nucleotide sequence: TGTGCCAGCAGTTTACTAGCGGGACCCTACAATGAGCAGTTCTTC.